Presented here are 8 T cell receptor beta chains from one specimen sequenced in a study of control samples from healthy donors and cancer patients. TCRdb's copy holds only in-frame clones and misses some; the assay was immunoSEQ multiplex PCR. The sample shows about 51,000 clones, over 70% of them seen only once. Sequencing was performed on blood. The receptor source for this set is a man in his 70s in good health.

The CDR3 here is CSVETPATGARYEQYF. The CDR3 DNA sequence: TGCAGCGTTGAAACCCCGGCGACAGGGGCACGCTACGAGCAGTACTTC. V gene TRBV29-1 combines with J gene TRBJ2-7; 8 nucleotides line up with TRBD1. Per germline, CDR1 SQVTM and CDR2 ANQGSEA. J lost 3 bases, V lost 2 bases, and 12 bases had no gene match. The CDR3 runs 16 residues.

J is TRBJ2-7 and V is TRBV7-2, with 7 bases that match TRBD2. The V and J ends lost 2 bases and 3 bases, in that order; junction bases with no gene match: 7. The germline gives CDR1 SGHTA, CDR2 FQGNSA. The CDR3 has 15 residues. This CDR3 reads CASSLTSGKDYEQYF. CDR3 nucleotide sequence: TGTGCCAGCAGCTTAACGAGCGGGAAAGACTACGAGCAGTACTTC.

CDR3 coding DNA: TGTGCCAGCAGCAAATGGACAGACAATGAGCAGTTCTTC. Translated: CASSKWTDNEQFF. The rearrangement joins TRBV7-8 to TRBJ2-1; tentative D call: TRBD1 (6 bases). Germline V CDR1 and CDR2: SGHVS, FQNEAQ. CDR3 size: 13 residues. The V gene lost 5 bases and the J gene lost 5 bases, with 10 bases spanning the gap. The variable domain in full, completed from reference TRBV7-8 and TRBJ2-1, reads GAGVSQSPRYKVAKRGQDVALRCDPISGHVSLFWYQQALGQGPEFLTYFQNEAQLDKSGLPSDRFFAERPEGSVSTLKIQRTQQEDSAVYLCASSKWTDNEQFFGPGTRLTVL.

J is TRBJ2-3 and V is TRBV4-1, with 7 bases lining up with TRBD1. The ends lost 4 bases at V and 5 bases at J; junction bases unmatched: 12. CDR1 and CDR2 (germline): MGHRA, YSYEKL. This CDR3 region has 16 residues. CDR3 protein: CASSPWGTGVVDTQYF. The CDR3 coding sequence is TGCGCCAGCAGCCCCTGGGGAACAGGGGTGGTAGATACGCAGTATTTT.

The rearrangement links TRBV6-1 to TRBJ2-1; 11 bases fit TRBD2. Germline loops: CDR1 MNHNS, CDR2 SASEGT. The CDR3 is 21 residues long. V was clipped by 2 bases and J by 7 bases; unmatched bases: 22. CDR3 sequence reads: CASSEFVYGLAGGQKLNEQFF. The CDR3 nucleotides read TGTGCCAGCAGTGAATTTGTTTACGGTCTAGCGGGAGGCCAGAAGCTAAATGAGCAGTTCTTC.

The chain uses TRBV5-8 and TRBJ1-1, with 10 bases identical to TRBD1. There are 17 residues in the CDR3. Unmatched junction bases numbered 12, after V lost 2 bases and J lost 5 bases. CDR1 and CDR2 from the germline V gene are SGHTS and YDEGEE. In DNA, the CDR3 is TGTGCCAGCAGCTTTATTGAGGGACAGGGGCGTCGGACTGAAGCTTTCTTT. The encoded protein is CASSFIEGQGRRTEAFF.

The chain uses TRBV6-6 and TRBJ2-1, with D possibly matching TRBD2 (5 bases). Germline CDR1 reads MNHNY; CDR2 reads SVGAGI (reference sequence). The CDR3 consists of 12 residues. Trimming took 4 bases from V and 15 from J, leaving 16 bases between them. The DNA for the CDR3 is TGTGCCAGCAGTTTCACGACGACTAATCTGTTCTTC. Translated, it gives CASSFTTTNLFF.

The rearrangement links TRBV3-1 (or the pseudogene TRBV3-2) to TRBJ2-7; TRBD2 might be the D (6 bases). The CDR3 is made up of 14 amino acids. Trimming took off 4 bases at V and 4 bases at J, with 14 bases between the two ends. Germline CDR1 and CDR2: LGHDT and YNNKEL (reference sequence). Here the CDR3 reads CASSPRGGAYEQYF. DNA for the CDR3: TGTGCCAGCAGCCCGAGGGGCGGGGCATACGAGCAGTACTTC.